The sequence of this T cell receptor (beta chain) was determined in a study of brain T cells in children with intractable seizures. CDR1 is MNHNS and CDR2 is SASEGT in the germline V gene. V was shortened by 1 base and J by 7 bases, with 11 bases between the two germline ends. The CDR3 totals 15 residues. Clones were read by immunoSEQ multiplex PCR, and TCRdb kept only the in-frame ones, dropping some. The data show approximately 60,000 clones, with approximately 94% seen just once and over 0.35% held by the top ten. This sample comprised peripheral blood, obtained at surgery. This chain connects TRBV6-1 to TRBJ1-6; D unresolved. This TCR derives from a boy in the first two years of life with focal cortical dysplasia and intractable seizures. CDR3 DNA sequence: TGTGCCAGCAGTGAAGTGAAGGCGGGGAATTCACCCCTCCACTTT. Translating gives CASSEVKAGNSPLHF.